This T cell receptor (beta chain) emerged from a study of blood T cell repertoires in COVID-19 (dated by TCRdb to between 2020 and 2021). Regarding the research as a whole: The collaborator samples originated in the United States, Italy and Spain and spanned the acute and convalescent phases of COVID-19. The material from the prospective study consisted of cDNA or gDNA derived from T cells, B-cell-depleted T cells, or PBMCs. The dataset comprised deeply sampled blood TCRbeta repertoires from subjects exposed to, actively infected with, or recovered from COVID-19. A freely available public database, intended as a resource for researchers studying the immune response to SARS-CoV-2, is where the repertoires were released. Samples came from the ongoing ImmuneRACE study (first 160 participants) plus 1,254 subjects from 6 global collaborators. Nearly every sample came with metadata listing a de-identified subject ID, COVID-19 status, age in years and sex. Where available, HLA class I and class II types were obtained from metadata supplied by the sample provider rather than from assay-based typing.

On this clone: Its antigen target is currently unknown. Base qualities are not recorded, but no much larger clone differs from it by a single base.

TCRbeta CDR3 regions were amplified from genomic DNA using the immunoSEQ Assay, a bias-controlled multiplex PCR. Concerning the study's data processing: Within the assay, amplification of reference gene primers was used to estimate how many nucleated cells each sample contained. Sequence reads were collapsed and filtered to measure the absolute abundance of every unique TCRbeta CDR3 rearrangement. For each sample, productive Simpson clonality was calculated as the square root of Simpson's diversity index across productive rearrangements. Not all clones reach the TCRdb copy of this immuneACCESS table, which keeps in-frame sequences only. Checked studies attribute under half of the gap to unresolved V genes and leave the rest unexplained. V, J and clone size are taken as reported in that table, and D and trimming were inferred from the DNA itself. Present in this sample are 85,000 to 110,000 clones, approximately 80% of which were seen just once. 10% to 15% of the sample lies in the top ten.

The germline V gene encodes CDR1 SGHTS and CDR2 YDEGEE. Its CDR3 holds 15 amino acids, cysteine through phenylalanine. The DNA shown is the 45-base CDR3, in frame from base 1. V trim: 4 bases; J trim: 7 bases; unmatched bases: 8. Whole blood was collected in K2EDTA tubes by collaborating institutions according to the institutions' own protocols. For TCRbeta analysis, collaborators shipped samples in one of three forms: frozen whole blood, isolated PBMCs, or DNA extracted from either of those sample types. The paper as a whole reports these results and caveats: The amount of clinical and demographic metadata varied by source and participant and was provided uncurated.

Sequenced material: peripheral blood. The V gene is TRBV5-8 and the J gene is TRBJ1-4; 9 junctional bases match TRBD1. The TCR originated in a human donor in a cohort sampled during active or convalescent COVID-19. The base sequence is TGTGCCAGCAGCGCGAACAGGGGGCTAGTTGAAAAACTGTTTTTT. This codes for CASSANRGLVEKLFF.